The 6 T cell receptor beta chains in this list originate from one sample, sequenced in a study of blood T cell repertoires in COVID-19. The method was immunoSEQ multiplex PCR; TCRdb's version includes in-frame clones alone and lacks a portion of them. In the table there are about 220,000 clones, roughly 80% of which are singletons. The sample was PBMCs or T cells enriched from blood (not recorded which). These receptor sequences come from a woman aged 40 to 49 with acute COVID-19.

In its sample, this clone was seen many times. DNA for the CDR3: TGTGCCAGCAGCTCCACAGGGTTCTACAATGAGCAGTTCTTC. Its protein is CASSSTGFYNEQFF. The rearrangement links TRBV7-2 to TRBJ2-1; D perhaps matches TRBD1 (6 bases). Trimming took 4 bases from V and 3 from J, leaving 10 bases between them. Germline loops: CDR1 SGHTA, CDR2 FQGNSA. This CDR3 spans 14 amino acids.

The genes are TRBV6-5 and TRBJ1-3, with 7 bases that match TRBD1. The length of the CDR3 is 15 residues. CDR1 MNHEY and CDR2 SVGAGI come from the germline V gene. V was clipped by 6 bases and J by 3 bases; unmatched bases: 8. CDR3 coding DNA: TGTGCCAGCAGGCTTTCCGGGACAGTTGGAAACACCATATATTTT. Its translation: CASRLSGTVGNTIYF.

This clone was seen a single time. The chain has TRBV29-1 and TRBJ2-2; D gene uncertain. Trimming took off 7 bases at V and 0 bases at J, with 9 bases between the two ends. This CDR3 has 13 amino acids. In germline, CDR1 is SQVTM, CDR2 ANQGSEA. This chain's CDR3 is CSAQKANTGELFF. Written as DNA, the CDR3 is TGCAGCGCACAGAAAGCGAACACCGGGGAGCTGTTTTTT.

V and J are TRBV3-1 (or the pseudogene TRBV3-2) and TRBJ2-7; D might be TRBD2 (5 bases). Deletions cut 1 base from V and 1 base from J, with 8 bases between. CDR3 length: 14 amino acids. Germline V gene lookup returns CDR1 LGHDT and CDR2 YNNKEL (reference sequence). CDR3 loop: CASSQVVASYEQYF. The CDR3 DNA sequence: TGTGCCAGCAGCCAAGTGGTAGCGTCCTACGAGCAGTACTTC.

This clone has only a few counts. This rearrangement joins TRBV10-1 to TRBJ1-1; no definite D call. The V gene lost 0 bases and the J gene lost 6 bases, with 14 bases spanning the gap. The CDR3 runs 15 residues. Germline V lookup: CDR1 WNHNN, CDR2 SYGVQD (reference sequence). The CDR3 region has the DNA TGCGCCAGCAGTGAGTCGAAAGGGAGGGCGGCTGAAGCTTTCTTT. This sequence encodes CASSESKGRAAEAFF.

The rearrangement uses TRBV6-4 and TRBJ2-3; 8 nucleotides line up with TRBD2. CDR3 length equals 14 residues. The germline CDR1 and CDR2 sequences are MRHNA and SNTAGT. V lost 9 bases to trimming and J lost 4 bases; unmatched junction nucleotides: 9. The CDR3 DNA follows: TGTGCCAGAACGGGGGGGCACTCGGCAGATACGCAGTATTTT. Translation gives CARTGGHSADTQYF.